A single T cell receptor beta chain is shown here with its context. The CDR3 contains 14 residues. V lost 1 base to trimming and J lost 8 bases, with 14 bases between them. The germline gives CDR1 SGHTA, CDR2 FQGNSA. Unrecorded immune exposure was likely among donors, who were nominally healthy when sampled. This entry belongs to a study of cytomegalovirus exposure and HLA in healthy donors. The overall study: Within the Caucasian-associated ancestry cluster were around four fifths of the roughly 400 genotyped donors.

The PCR ran on 60 Vbeta and 13 Jbeta primers. The method was immunoSEQ multiplex PCR; TCRdb's version includes in-frame clones alone and lacks a portion of them. The sample contains approximately 120,000 clones, roughly 79% of which appear only once. The J gene is TRBJ1-1, the V gene TRBV7-2, with D perhaps TRBD1 (6 bases). The source material was PBMCs. This clonotype originated in a woman between 45 and 60 years old in good health and CMV-seropositive. The CDR3 sequence: CASSLERQGTEAFF. The CDR3 DNA follows: TGTGCCAGCAGCTTAGAACGCCAGGGGACCGAAGCTTTCTTT.